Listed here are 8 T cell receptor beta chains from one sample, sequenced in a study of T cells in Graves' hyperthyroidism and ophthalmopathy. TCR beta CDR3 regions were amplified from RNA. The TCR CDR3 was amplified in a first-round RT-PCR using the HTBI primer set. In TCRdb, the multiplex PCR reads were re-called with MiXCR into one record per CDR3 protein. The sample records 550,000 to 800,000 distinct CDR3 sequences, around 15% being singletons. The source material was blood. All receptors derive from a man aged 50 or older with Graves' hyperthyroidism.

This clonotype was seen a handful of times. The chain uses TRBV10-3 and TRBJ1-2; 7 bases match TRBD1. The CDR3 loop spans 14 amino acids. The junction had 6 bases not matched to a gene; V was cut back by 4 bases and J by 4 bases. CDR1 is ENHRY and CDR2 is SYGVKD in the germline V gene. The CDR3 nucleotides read TGTGCCATCAGTGCTGACAGGGAGACCTATGGCTACACCTTC. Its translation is CAISADRETYGYTF.

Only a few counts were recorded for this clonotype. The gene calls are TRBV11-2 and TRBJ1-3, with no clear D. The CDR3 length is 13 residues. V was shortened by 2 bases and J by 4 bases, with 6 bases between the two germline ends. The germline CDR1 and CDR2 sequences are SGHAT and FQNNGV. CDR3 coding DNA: TGTGCCAGCAGCTTATCGGAAGGAAACACCATATATTTT. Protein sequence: CASSLSEGNTIYF.

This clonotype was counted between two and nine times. CDR3 nucleotides: TGTGCCAGCAGCTTCGAGCGGGAGGGGAACGAGCAGTACTTC. This translates into CASSFEREGNEQYF. The genes are TRBV7-6 and TRBJ2-7; 10 bases line up with TRBD2. The CDR3 sequence is 14 residues long. CDR1 is SGHVS and CDR2 is FNYEAQ in the germline V gene. The V and J ends lost 3 bases and 5 bases, in that order; junction bases with no gene match: 4.

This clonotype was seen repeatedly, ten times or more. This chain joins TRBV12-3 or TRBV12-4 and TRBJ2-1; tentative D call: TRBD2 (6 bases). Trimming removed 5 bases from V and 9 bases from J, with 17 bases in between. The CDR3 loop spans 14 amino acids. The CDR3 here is CASSAGTANPEQFF. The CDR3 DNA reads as TGTGCCAGCAGTGCCGGGACTGCTAATCCTGAGCAGTTCTTC.

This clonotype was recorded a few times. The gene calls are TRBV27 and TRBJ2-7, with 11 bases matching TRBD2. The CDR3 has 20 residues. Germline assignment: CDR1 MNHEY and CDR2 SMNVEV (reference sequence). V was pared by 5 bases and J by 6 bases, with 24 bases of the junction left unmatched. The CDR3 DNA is TGTGCCAGCAGTCCAAGAGGGACTAGCGGTTATATAGCCAGGGACTTCGAGCAGTACTTC. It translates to CASSPRGTSGYIARDFEQYF.

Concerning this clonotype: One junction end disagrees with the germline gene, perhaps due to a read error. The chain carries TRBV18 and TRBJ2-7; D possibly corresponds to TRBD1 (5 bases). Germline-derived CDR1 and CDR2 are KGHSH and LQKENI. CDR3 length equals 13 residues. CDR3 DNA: TGTGCCGGCTCACCACCAGGGCTCTACGAGCAGTACTTC. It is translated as CAGSPPGLYEQYF.

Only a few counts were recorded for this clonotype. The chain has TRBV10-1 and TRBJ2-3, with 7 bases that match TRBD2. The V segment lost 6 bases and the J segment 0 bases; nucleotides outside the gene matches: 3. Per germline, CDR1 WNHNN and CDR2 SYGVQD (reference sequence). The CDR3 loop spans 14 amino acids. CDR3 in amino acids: CASSGEGSTDTQYF. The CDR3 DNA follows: TGCGCCAGCAGCGGGGAGGGTAGCACAGATACGCAGTATTTT.

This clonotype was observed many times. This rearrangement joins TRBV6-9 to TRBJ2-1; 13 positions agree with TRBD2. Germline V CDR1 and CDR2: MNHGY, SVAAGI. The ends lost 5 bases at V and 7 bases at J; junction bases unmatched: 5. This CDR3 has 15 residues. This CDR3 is CASSRTSGSRNEQFF. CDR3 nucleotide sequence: TGTGCCAGCAGTCGGACTAGCGGGAGTAGGAATGAGCAGTTCTTC.